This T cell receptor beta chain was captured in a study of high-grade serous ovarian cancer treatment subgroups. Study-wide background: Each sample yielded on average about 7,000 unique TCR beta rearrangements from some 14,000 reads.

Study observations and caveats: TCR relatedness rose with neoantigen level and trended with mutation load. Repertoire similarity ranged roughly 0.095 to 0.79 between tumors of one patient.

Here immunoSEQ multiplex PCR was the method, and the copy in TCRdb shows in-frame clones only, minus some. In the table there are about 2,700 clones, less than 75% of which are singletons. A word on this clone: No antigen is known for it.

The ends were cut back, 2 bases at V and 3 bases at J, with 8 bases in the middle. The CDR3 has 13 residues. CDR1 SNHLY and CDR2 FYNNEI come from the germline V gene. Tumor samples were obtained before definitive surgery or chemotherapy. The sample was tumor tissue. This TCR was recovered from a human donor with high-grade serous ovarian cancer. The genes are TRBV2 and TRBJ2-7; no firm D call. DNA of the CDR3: TGTGCCAGCAGTGAAACCGGGCTCTACGAGCAGTACTTC. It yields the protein CASSETGLYEQYF. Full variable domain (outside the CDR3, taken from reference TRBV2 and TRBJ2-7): EPEVTQTPSHQVTQMGQEVILRCVPISNHLYFYWYRQILGQKVEFLVSFYNNEISEKSEIFDDQFSVERPDGSNFTLKIRSTKLEDSAMYFCASSETGLYEQYFGPGTRLTVT.